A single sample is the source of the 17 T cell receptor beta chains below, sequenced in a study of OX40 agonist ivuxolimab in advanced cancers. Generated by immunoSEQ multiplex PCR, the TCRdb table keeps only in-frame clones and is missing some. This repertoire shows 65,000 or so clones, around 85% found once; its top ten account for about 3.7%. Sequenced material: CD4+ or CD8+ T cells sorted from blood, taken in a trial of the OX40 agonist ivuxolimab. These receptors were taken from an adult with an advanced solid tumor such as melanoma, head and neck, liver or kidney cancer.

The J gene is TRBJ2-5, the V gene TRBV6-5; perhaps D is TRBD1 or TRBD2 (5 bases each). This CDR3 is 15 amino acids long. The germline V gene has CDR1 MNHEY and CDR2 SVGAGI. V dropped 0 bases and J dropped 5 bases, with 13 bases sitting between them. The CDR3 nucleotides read TGTGCCAGCAGTTACTCGGGGCTAGCATGGGAGACCCAGTACTTC. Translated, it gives CASSYSGLAWETQYF.

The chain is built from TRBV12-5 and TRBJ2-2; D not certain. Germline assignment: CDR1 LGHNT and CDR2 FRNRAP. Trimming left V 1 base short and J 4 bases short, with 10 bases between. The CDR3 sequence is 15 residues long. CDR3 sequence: CASGLEGHVTGELFF. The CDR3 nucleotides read TGTGCTAGTGGTTTGGAGGGTCATGTCACCGGGGAGCTGTTTTTT.

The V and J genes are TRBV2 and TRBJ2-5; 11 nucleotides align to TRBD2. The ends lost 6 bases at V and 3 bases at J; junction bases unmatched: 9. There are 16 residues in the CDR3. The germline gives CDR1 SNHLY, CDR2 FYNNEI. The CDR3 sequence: CASSEPGLAEEETQYF. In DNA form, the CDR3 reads TGTGCCAGCAGCGAGCCGGGACTAGCGGAGGAAGAGACCCAGTACTTC.

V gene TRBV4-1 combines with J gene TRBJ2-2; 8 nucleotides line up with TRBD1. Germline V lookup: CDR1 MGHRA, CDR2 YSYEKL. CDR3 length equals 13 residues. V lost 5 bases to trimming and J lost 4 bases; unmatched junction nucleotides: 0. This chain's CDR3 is CASSTGGTGELFF. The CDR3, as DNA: TGCGCCAGCAGCACAGGGGGCACCGGGGAGCTGTTTTTT.

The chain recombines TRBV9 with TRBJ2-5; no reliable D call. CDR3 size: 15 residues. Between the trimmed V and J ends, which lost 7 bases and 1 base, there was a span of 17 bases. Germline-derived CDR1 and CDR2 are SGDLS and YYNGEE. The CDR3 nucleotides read TGTGCCAGCGGGAAAAAGGGTTTTTTCCAAGAGACCCAGTACTTC. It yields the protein CASGKKGFFQETQYF.

The CDR3 DNA reads as TGTGCCAGCAGCCCCGGGACAGGGGGATACGAGCAGTACTTC. Its translation is CASSPGTGGYEQYF. The chain links TRBV11-3 to TRBJ2-7; 11 bases align to TRBD1. V lost 5 bases to trimming and J lost 4 bases; unmatched junction nucleotides: 4. In germline, CDR1 is SGHNT, CDR2 YENEEA. The CDR3 is made up of 14 amino acids.

The CDR3 loop reads CASSLGALARTYNEQFF. DNA for the CDR3: TGTGCCAGCAGCTTAGGAGCCTTAGCGAGAACCTACAATGAGCAGTTCTTC. The chain has TRBV7-8 and TRBJ2-1; D possibly corresponds to TRBD2 (5 bases). Germline CDR1 is SGHVS and CDR2 is FQNEAQ. The CDR3 is made up of 17 amino acids. V was clipped by 1 base and J by 2 bases, with 15 bases between them.

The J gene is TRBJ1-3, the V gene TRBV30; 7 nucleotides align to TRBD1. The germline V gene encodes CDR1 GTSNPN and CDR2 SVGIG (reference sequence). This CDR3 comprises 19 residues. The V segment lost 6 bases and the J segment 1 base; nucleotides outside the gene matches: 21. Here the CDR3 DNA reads TGTGCCTGCTCCACACGCTACCCAGGGGGAGTTAAGTCTGGAAACACCATATATTTT. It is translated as CACSTRYPGGVKSGNTIYF.

This CDR3 reads CASSLDADTQYF. The CDR3 DNA reads TGTGCCAGCAGCTTAGACGCAGATACGCAGTATTTT. This chain connects TRBV7-9 to TRBJ2-3, with no clear D. The V end was cut by 1 base, the J end by 4 bases, with 3 bases between. This CDR3 has 12 amino acids. The V gene's germline CDR1 is SEHNR and CDR2 FQNEAQ (reference sequence).

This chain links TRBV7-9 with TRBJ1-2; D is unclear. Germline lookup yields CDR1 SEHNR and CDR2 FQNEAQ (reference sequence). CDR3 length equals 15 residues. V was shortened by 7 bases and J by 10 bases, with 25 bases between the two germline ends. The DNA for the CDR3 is TGTGCCAGCACCCTAATTGTTAATGCCGGGCCGGTCTACACCTTC. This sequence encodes CASTLIVNAGPVYTF.

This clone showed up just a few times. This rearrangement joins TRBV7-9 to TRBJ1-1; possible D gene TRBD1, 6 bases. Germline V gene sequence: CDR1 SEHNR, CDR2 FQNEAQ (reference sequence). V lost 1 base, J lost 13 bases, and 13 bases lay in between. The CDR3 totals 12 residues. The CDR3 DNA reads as TGTGCCAGCAGCTTAGGGGGGGCCGATGATTTCTTT. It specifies CASSLGGADDFF.

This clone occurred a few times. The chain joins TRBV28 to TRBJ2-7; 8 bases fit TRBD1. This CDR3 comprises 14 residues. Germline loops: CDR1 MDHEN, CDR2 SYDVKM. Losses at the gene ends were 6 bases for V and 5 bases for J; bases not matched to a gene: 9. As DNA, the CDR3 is TGTGCCAGCAGCACGACAGGGGTTCAGGACGAGCAGTACTTC. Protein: CASSTTGVQDEQYF.

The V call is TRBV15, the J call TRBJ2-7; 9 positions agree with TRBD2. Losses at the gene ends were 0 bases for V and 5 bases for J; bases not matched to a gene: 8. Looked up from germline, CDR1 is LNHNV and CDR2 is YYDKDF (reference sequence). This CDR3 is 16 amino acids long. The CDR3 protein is CATSRDLGTSIHEQYF. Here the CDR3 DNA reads TGTGCCACCAGCAGAGATCTCGGGACTAGCATCCACGAGCAGTACTTC. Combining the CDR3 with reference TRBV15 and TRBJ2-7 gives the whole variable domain DAMVIQNPRYQVTQFGKPVTLSCSQTLNHNVMYWYQQKSSQAPKLLFHYYDKDFNNEADTPDNFQSRRPNTSFCFLDIRSPGLGDTAMYLCATSRDLGTSIHEQYFGPGTRLTVT.

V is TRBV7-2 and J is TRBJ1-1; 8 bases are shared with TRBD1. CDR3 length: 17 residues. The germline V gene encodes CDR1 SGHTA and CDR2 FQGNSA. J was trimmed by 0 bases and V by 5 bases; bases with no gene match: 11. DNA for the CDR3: TGTGCCAGCAGCCCTAGTGGTTCAGGGGGCTTGAACACTGAAGCTTTCTTT. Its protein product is CASSPSGSGGLNTEAFF.

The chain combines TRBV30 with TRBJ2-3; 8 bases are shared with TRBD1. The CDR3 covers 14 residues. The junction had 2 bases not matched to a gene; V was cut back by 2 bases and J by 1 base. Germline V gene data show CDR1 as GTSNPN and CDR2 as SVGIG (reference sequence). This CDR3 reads CAWSSGQGTDTQYF. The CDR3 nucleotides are TGTGCCTGGAGTTCGGGACAGGGCACAGATACGCAGTATTTT.

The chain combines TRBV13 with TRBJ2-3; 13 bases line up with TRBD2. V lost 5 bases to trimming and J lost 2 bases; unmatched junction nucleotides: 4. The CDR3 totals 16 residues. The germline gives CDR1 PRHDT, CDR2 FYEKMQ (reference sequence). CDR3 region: CASSHGTSGVTDTQYF. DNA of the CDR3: TGTGCCAGCAGCCATGGGACTAGCGGGGTCACAGATACGCAGTATTTT.

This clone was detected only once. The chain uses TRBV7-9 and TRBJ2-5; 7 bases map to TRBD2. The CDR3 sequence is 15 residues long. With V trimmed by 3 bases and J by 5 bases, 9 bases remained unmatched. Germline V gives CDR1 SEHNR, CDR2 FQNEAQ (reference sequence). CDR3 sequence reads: CASSFREAPGETQYF. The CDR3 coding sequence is TGTGCCAGCAGCTTCCGGGAGGCCCCCGGGGAGACCCAGTACTTC.